This is a list of T cell receptor beta chains from one sample in a study of CD8 T cells in Susac syndrome. One entry per CDR3 protein results from TCRdb running MiXCR on the immunoSEQ multiplex PCR reads. The sample has around 170,000 distinct CDR3 sequences, approximately 95% seen once. Source material: CD8+ T cells from PBMCs. The receptors shown here come from a human donor with Susac syndrome. CDR3s include the opening cysteine and the closing phenylalanine or tryptophan. The D gene is left open where the match is weak. A clone size is listed for some rows: how often the clone was seen (once, few, many), or a class if it is expanded.

V gene,D gene,clone size,J gene,CDR3 DNA,CDR3 protein
TRBV6-5,TRBD1,NA,TRBJ2-5,TGTGCCAGCAGTGCGGACAGGGGGATCGAGACCCAGTACTTC,CASSADRGIETQYF
TRBV13,NA,NA,TRBJ2-5,TGTGCCAGCAGCGACGGACACCGAGAGACCCAGTACTTC,CASSDGHRETQYF
TRBV12-3/TRBV12-4,NA,NA,TRBJ1-1,TGTGCCAGCAGTTTAACGACAGGCTTCCACACTCACACTGAAGCTTTCTTT,CASSLTTGFHTHTEAFF
TRBV7-2,TRBD2,NA,TRBJ2-3,TGTGCCAGCAGCTTAAGCGGGATTATAACAGATACGCAGTATTTT,CASSLSGIITDTQYF
TRBV20-1,TRBD1,NA,TRBJ2-5,TGCAGTGCGCCGGGACAGGGGAGGCAGACCCAGTACTTC,CSAPGQGRQTQYF
TRBV28,TRBD1,NA,TRBJ2-7,TGTGCCAGCAGAACCAAGGGACAGCGCCAGGACTACGAGCAGTACTTC,CASRTKGQRQDYEQYF
TRBV29-1,NA,NA,TRBJ1-1,TGCAGCGACCTCAGGGGTAGTACTGAAGCTTTCTTT,CSDLRGSTEAFF
TRBV14,TRBD1,NA,TRBJ1-1,TGTGCCAGCCAGGCAGGGGGAGGGGTAACTGAAGCTTTCTTT,CASQAGGGVTEAFF
TRBV6-5,NA,NA,TRBJ2-7,TGTGCCAGCAGTTACCTGGACGAGCAGTACTTC,CASSYLDEQYF
TRBV27,NA,NA,TRBJ2-5,TGTGCCAGCAGTTTATCTCCCGCAGGGGCCCAGTACTTC,CASSLSPAGAQYF
TRBV9,NA,NA,TRBJ2-1,TGTGCCAGCAGCGTAGAGGGGGAGACCGGCAATGAGCAGTTCTTC,CASSVEGETGNEQFF
TRBV4-1,NA,NA,TRBJ2-7,TGCGCCAGCAGCCAAGGACTAGCCTACGAGCAGTACTTC,CASSQGLAYEQYF
TRBV20-1,NA,NA,TRBJ2-5,TGCAGTGCCCCAACAGAGAACCAAGAGACCCAGTACTTC,CSAPTENQETQYF
TRBV24-1,NA,NA,TRBJ2-2,TGTGCCACCTGCGGGACAACAAACACCGGGGAGCTGTTTTTT,CATCGTTNTGELFF
TRBV6-1,NA,once,TRBJ1-1,TGTGCCAGCAGGCCGGGACCGACCAACACTGAAGCTTTCTTT,CASRPGPTNTEAFF
TRBV19,TRBD1,once,TRBJ2-3,TGTGCCAGTAGTCCACAGGGGCCCACAGATACGCAGTATTTT,CASSPQGPTDTQYF
TRBV7-2,TRBD1,NA,TRBJ2-7,TGTGCCAGCAGCTGGGGACAGATAACCTACGAGCAGTACTTC,CASSWGQITYEQYF
TRBV11-2,NA,NA,TRBJ2-7,TGTGCCAGCAGCTACCATTCTCGGGCCTACGAGCAGTACTTC,CASSYHSRAYEQYF
TRBV4-1,TRBD2,NA,TRBJ2-5,TGCGCCAGCAGCCAAGATACATTAGCGGGAGGGGAGACCCAGTACTTC,CASSQDTLAGGETQYF
TRBV28,NA,NA,TRBJ2-3,TGTGCCAGCAGTTTCAGATATGTCACAGATACGCAGTATTTT,CASSFRYVTDTQYF
TRBV19,NA,NA,TRBJ2-1,TGTGCCAGTAGTATTCTCAGATACTCCTACAATGAGCAGTTCTTC,CASSILRYSYNEQFF
TRBV7-8,TRBD1,NA,TRBJ1-5,TGTGCCAGCAGCTTAGAGGGACAGAGCTCCAATCAGCCCCAGCATTTT,CASSLEGQSSNQPQHF
TRBV12-3/TRBV12-4,TRBD2,NA,TRBJ2-1,TGTGCCAGCAGTCCCCAGCGGGAGCTTGAGCAGTTCTTC,CASSPQRELEQFF
TRBV18,TRBD1,NA,TRBJ1-6,TGTGCCAGCTCGCTGAACTCTAGGACAGGGTCCCATAATTCACCCCTCCACTTT,CASSLNSRTGSHNSPLHF
TRBV27,NA,NA,TRBJ1-2,TGTGCCAGCAGTTATGGGCAGCTCTATGGCTACACCTTC,CASSYGQLYGYTF
TRBV20-1,NA,NA,TRBJ2-7,TGCAGTGCCTCAGATCGACCGTACTACGAGCAGTACTTC,CSASDRPYYEQYF
TRBV28,TRBD1,NA,TRBJ1-1,TGTGCCACTCGACAGGGACTTAGTTACACTGAAGCTTTCTTT,CATRQGLSYTEAFF
TRBV9,TRBD2,NA,TRBJ2-1,TGTGCCAGCAGCGTAGCTAGGGGCGGGAGTACGCATGAGCAGTTCTTC,CASSVARGGSTHEQFF
TRBV19,TRBD1,NA,TRBJ1-1,TGTGCCAGTAGTCTGGGGACAGGGGACACTGAAGCTTTCTTT,CASSLGTGDTEAFF
TRBV4-1,NA,once,TRBJ2-1,TGCGCCAGCAGCCAACTAGGGTTTGAGCAGTTCTTC,CASSQLGFEQFF
TRBV4-2,NA,NA,TRBJ2-7,TGTGCCAGCAGCCTCTCTGAAGGTCAATTCAATTACGAGCAGTACTTC,CASSLSEGQFNYEQYF
TRBV29-1,NA,NA,TRBJ2-7,TGCAGCGTTGATGGCGGGGAAACCTACGAGCAGTACTTC,CSVDGGETYEQYF
TRBV5-1,NA,NA,TRBJ2-7,TGCGCCAGCAGCTTGACTTCACCCTACGAGCAGTACTTC,CASSLTSPYEQYF
TRBV4-1,NA,NA,TRBJ2-3,TGCGCCGCCCCTGGGAATACGCAGTATTTT,CAAPGNTQYF
TRBV6-4,NA,NA,TRBJ2-3,TGTGCCAGCAGTGAGCAGGGTTGGGATACGCAGTATTTT,CASSEQGWDTQYF
TRBV4-1,NA,NA,TRBJ2-7,TGCGCCAGCAGCCAAGGGAGGGGAACCTACGAGCAGTACTTC,CASSQGRGTYEQYF
TRBV9,TRBD1,NA,TRBJ2-2,TGTGCCAGCAGCGTGGACAGGGCGGGTGGCACCGGGGAGCTGTTTTTT,CASSVDRAGGTGELFF
TRBV9,TRBD2,few,TRBJ2-7,TGTGCCAGCAGCGGGACTGCGGGGGGCCCTTCGTCCGAGCAGTACTTC,CASSGTAGGPSSEQYF
TRBV2,NA,NA,TRBJ2-4,TGTGCCAGCGCCCCCAAAAACATTCAGTACTTC,CASAPKNIQYF
TRBV6-5,TRBD1,NA,TRBJ2-7,TGTGCCAGCAGTTACGGGACAGGGGCCGACTACGAGCAGTACTTC,CASSYGTGADYEQYF
TRBV5-6,TRBD1,NA,TRBJ1-5,TGTGCCAGCAGCCGACAGGGATGGCGCAATCAGCCCCAGCATTTT,CASSRQGWRNQPQHF
TRBV6-5,TRBD1,NA,TRBJ2-5,TGTGCCAGCAGTTACGGACAGGGGACTCAAGAGACCCAGTACTTC,CASSYGQGTQETQYF
TRBV6-2/TRBV6-3,TRBD2,NA,TRBJ2-3,TGTGCCAGCAGGGAGGGACTAGCGGCCACAGATACGCAGTATTTT,CASREGLAATDTQYF
TRBV7-2,TRBD2,NA,TRBJ2-1,TGTGCCAGCAGCTCTGAGACTAGCGAGTACAATGAGCAGTTCTTC,CASSSETSEYNEQFF
TRBV11-2,NA,NA,TRBJ2-1,TGTGCCAGCAGCTTCAGGGGTGAGCAGTTCTTC,CASSFRGEQFF
TRBV5-6,NA,NA,TRBJ2-5,TGTGCCAGCAGCTTGGCCGGACTCCGGGAGACCCAGTACTTC,CASSLAGLRETQYF
TRBV7-9,NA,NA,TRBJ2-7,TGTGCCAGCAGCAACCACTACGAGCAGTACTTC,CASSNHYEQYF
TRBV4-1,NA,NA,TRBJ2-3,TGCGCCAGCAGCCAATCCCACCTGACCAGACCGCAGCGGGATACGCAGTATTTT,CASSQSHLTRPQRDTQYF
TRBV12-3/TRBV12-4,TRBD1,NA,TRBJ1-2,TGTGCCAGCAGTTTGCGGGGACAGGGGTACAACTATGGCTACACCTTC,CASSLRGQGYNYGYTF
TRBV9,NA,NA,TRBJ1-1,TGTGCCAGCAATCTTGGGGGCGACACTGAAGCTTTCTTT,CASNLGGDTEAFF
TRBV7-9,TRBD1,NA,TRBJ2-1,TGTGCCAGCAGCTCAATATTGAGACAGGGTCGGGAGCAGTTCTTC,CASSSILRQGREQFF
TRBV20-1,TRBD2,NA,TRBJ2-5,TGCAGTGCTTCGGGACTAGCGGGAGCTCCGGGGGAGACCCAGTACTTC,CSASGLAGAPGETQYF
TRBV28,TRBD2,NA,TRBJ2-5,TGTGCCAGCAGTGTCGGGACTAGCGGCGAAGAGACCCAGTACTTC,CASSVGTSGEETQYF